This T cell receptor beta chain was documented in a study of lymphopenia after photon versus proton radiotherapy. Clones were sequenced by immunoSEQ multiplex PCR, and TCRdb holds only the in-frame ones, with some missing. The profile shows around 55,000 clones, roughly 83% of them singletons. General study points: Photon-treated patients lost naive T cells and TCR diversity; proton-treated stayed stable. Post-nadir diversity loss with photons came from oligoclonal expansion, particularly CD8+ Temra cells. Only patients who died were analyzed for survival; proton advantage is unproven. A bigger post-nadir fall in TCR diversity correlated inversely with survival time in deceased patients.

Trimming cost V 10 bases and J 5 bases; bases outside gene matches: 14. Germline loops: CDR1 MNHEY, CDR2 SMNVEV (reference sequence). This CDR3 spans 15 amino acids. Concerning this clone: The antigen remains undetermined.

The specimen comprised peripheral blood, sampled from a patient treated with proton-based radiotherapy. The chain joins TRBV27 to TRBJ2-7; 10 nucleotides match TRBD1. This receptor was identified in a man between 60 and 75 years old with pancreatic cancer. The DNA of the CDR3 is TGTGCCACCAGAACCGGGACAGGGGATTTGGACGAGCAGTACTTC. As protein: CATRTGTGDLDEQYF.